This T cell receptor beta chain appears in the sequencing data of a study of cytomegalovirus exposure and HLA in healthy donors. General study results and limits: Accurate HLA-A and HLA-B prediction from TCR beta sequences was reported for most subjects. It was only CMV serostatus that was available as immune exposure information.

This CDR3 contains 14 residues. This clone was found once. The antigen remains undetermined. In the PCR, 60 Vbeta and 13 Jbeta primers were used. The repertoire was sequenced with immunoSEQ multiplex PCR; TCRdb's copy has only in-frame clones and lacks some. The profile shows about 160,000 clones, roughly 90% of them singletons. The rearrangement joins TRBV21-1 to TRBJ1-4; TRBD1 reflects the table's D call only, with no check against the DNA. TRBV21-1 is a listed pseudogene. Sequencing used PBMCs. The receptor comes from a woman in her late teens or twenties in good health and CMV-seronegative. CDR3 residues: CASSRGQGLEKLFF. CDR3 in DNA: TGTGCCAGCAGCAGGGGACAGGGGTTAGAAAAACTGTTTTTT.